The T cell receptor beta chain described here comes from a study of T cells in Graves' hyperthyroidism and ophthalmopathy. Study findings and constraints: The majority of expanded thyroid clonotypes above 0.001 also appeared in blood. With a median lead of approximately 6.4 months before onset, the model predicted ophthalmopathy.

Aged 18 to 65, the patients had hyperthyroidism that was newly diagnosed and had lasted under 2 months. Diagnostic decisions used clinical symptoms, serum thyroxine and TRAb, thyroid ultrasound and orbital computed tomography. Trimming pared 2 bases from V and 6 bases from J, leaving 8 bases between. The germline CDR1 and CDR2 sequences are SEHNR and FQNEAQ (reference sequence). This CDR3 has 12 residues. On this clonotype itself: The antigen is not known.

TCR beta CDR3 region amplification was performed from RNA transcripts. The HTBI primer set drove a first-round RT-PCR of the TCR CDR3. TCRdb processed the multiplex PCR reads anew with MiXCR; each CDR3 protein has one entry. The sample consists of some 350,000 distinct CDR3 sequences, about 25% of them appearing once. The source material was blood. This TCR derives from a man aged 45-65 years with Graves' hyperthyroidism. V gene TRBV7-9 combines with J gene TRBJ2-7; possibly TRBD1 for D (5 bases). DNA of the CDR3: TGTGCCAGCAGCTTACTAGGGGTCGAGCAGTACTTC. It translates to CASSLLGVEQYF.